These 24 T cell receptor beta chains were sequenced from one sample in a study of T-cell memory formation after mild COVID-19 (dated by TCRdb to about 2021). The library was generated by 5' RACE. TCRdb lists the instrument as Illumina NovaSeq 6000. The raw public data were reprocessed by TCRdb itself: fastp quality trimming at Q25, MiXCR clonotype calling, in-frame beta chains only. Under each unique CDR3 protein, matching rows form one entry showing the most common genes and DNA. The sample records about 210,000 distinct CDR3 sequences, under 30% of which are singletons. The ten largest clonotypes hold more than 9.5% of the sample. Sample: PBMCs or a T cell subset sorted from them (not recorded which). The source of these receptors is an adult woman who had mild COVID-19 (a few samples of this study predate the infection). The sample titles of this study are shuffled in the database, so cell type and time point are left out; the donor was told from shared clones.

The rearrangement uses TRBV6-1 and TRBJ2-7, with D perhaps TRBD1 (6 bases). The germline CDR1 and CDR2 sequences are MNHNS and SASEGT. With 1 base removed from V and 4 bases from J, the gap between germline ends came to 11 bases. This CDR3 has 14 amino acids. CDR3: CASSEGPQGYEQYF. The CDR3 region has the DNA TGTGCCAGCAGTGAAGGACCACAGGGTTACGAGCAGTACTTC.

This chain links TRBV7-9 with TRBJ1-1; D is uncertain. Looked up from germline, CDR1 is SEHNR and CDR2 is FQNEAQ (reference sequence). V lost 6 bases to trimming and J lost 1 base, with 9 bases between them. The CDR3 covers 13 residues. The CDR3 spells CASRDGRNTEAFF. The CDR3 bases are TGTGCCAGCAGGGACGGCAGGAACACTGAAGCTTTCTTT.

The rearrangement uses TRBV7-3 and TRBJ2-5; 12 nucleotides line up with TRBD2. With 2 bases clipped from V and 4 bases from J, the junction kept 5 bases outside the gene matches. CDR1 is SGHTA, CDR2 FQGTGA, per germline. This CDR3 has 16 residues. In DNA, the CDR3 is TGTGCCAGCAGCTTAGGGGCTAGCGGGAGGGGAGAGACCCAGTACTTC. Translated: CASSLGASGRGETQYF.

This clonotype appeared a few times. The chain employs TRBV6-1 and TRBJ2-1; 10 bases map to TRBD2. After removal of 2 bases from V and 2 bases from J, the junction contained 9 bases not matched to a gene. This CDR3 has 18 amino acids. Germline V gene sequence: CDR1 MNHNS, CDR2 SASEGT. CDR3 DNA sequence: TGTGCCAGCAGTGAAATGGGTAGCGGGAGGACGCCCTACAATGAGCAGTTCTTC. Translation gives CASSEMGSGRTPYNEQFF.

The sample holds a few counts of this clonotype. The V call is TRBV24-1, the J call TRBJ2-2, with 9 nucleotides matching TRBD1. V lost 3 bases, J lost 4 bases, and 2 bases stayed unmatched. The CDR3 is 15 amino acids. Germline V gene sequence: CDR1 KGHDR, CDR2 SFDVKD. The CDR3 loop reads CATSDLTGGTGELFF. The CDR3, as DNA: TGTGCCACCAGTGATCTGACAGGGGGCACCGGGGAGCTGTTTTTT.

The chain couples TRBV5-5 to TRBJ2-7, with 9 positions matching TRBD1. The junction had 4 bases not matched to a gene; V was cut back by 5 bases and J by 4 bases. The V gene's germline CDR1 is SGHKS and CDR2 YYEKEE (reference sequence). CDR3 length: 13 residues. CDR3 sequence (DNA): TGTGCCAGCAGTCGGGGGACAGGGTACGAGCAGTACTTC. Translated, it gives CASSRGTGYEQYF.

The genes are TRBV20-1 and TRBJ2-1; possibly TRBD1 for D (5 bases). V lost 4 bases and J lost 5, with 15 bases in between. CDR3 length equals 14 residues. The germline CDR1 and CDR2 sequences are DFQATT and SNEGSKA (reference sequence). CDR3 sequence (DNA): TGCAGTGCTACCGGTGAGGTGGACAACAATGAGCAGTTCTTC. Protein sequence: CSATGEVDNNEQFF.

The chain uses TRBV3-1 and TRBJ1-1; D is perhaps TRBD1 (6 bases). From germline, CDR1 is LGHDT and CDR2 YNNKEL (reference sequence). The CDR3 runs 17 residues. The ends were cut back, 4 bases at V and 1 base at J, with 19 bases in the middle. The CDR3 bases are TGTGCCAGCAGCCCTCCCCGGACAGCCTTTTGGAACACTGAAGCTTTCTTT. Protein product: CASSPPRTAFWNTEAFF. Supplemented by reference TRBV3-1 and TRBJ1-1, the full variable domain reads DTAVSQTPKYLVTQMGNDKSIKCEQNLGHDTMYWYKQDSKKFLKIMFSYNNKELIINETVPNRFSPKSPDKAHLNLHINSLELGDSAVYFCASSPPRTAFWNTEAFFGQGTRLTVV.

This clonotype was recorded a few times. The chain carries TRBV14 and TRBJ2-7; 7 positions match TRBD1. Germline loops: CDR1 SGHDN, CDR2 FVKESK. There are 16 residues in the CDR3. Germline trimming cut 5 bases from V and 2 bases from J; bases unmatched to any gene: 12. The CDR3, as DNA: TGTGCCAGCAGCTCTAAGTCCGGGACAGCTCCCTACGAGCAGTACTTC. Its protein is CASSSKSGTAPYEQYF.

V usage is TRBV29-1 and J usage is TRBJ2-3; 9 nucleotides agree with TRBD1. V shed 3 bases, J shed 3 bases, and the junction held 4 bases outside the gene matches. The CDR3 length is 14 residues. Looked up from germline, CDR1 is SQVTM and CDR2 is ANQGSEA. CDR3 bases: TGCAGCGTTGATTGGGACAGGGTAACAGATACGCAGTATTTT. Translated: CSVDWDRVTDTQYF.

This chain connects TRBV7-2 to TRBJ2-1; D is unclear. Trimming took 8 bases from V and 10 from J, leaving 15 bases between them. This CDR3 is built from 12 residues. The V gene's germline CDR1 is SGHTA and CDR2 FQGNSA. CDR3 nucleotides: TGTGCCAGCTCAGTCCCAAGCCCAGAGCAGTTCTTC. Translating gives CASSVPSPEQFF.

This clonotype appeared a few times. The chain employs TRBV6-4 and TRBJ1-6; D is undetermined. V was trimmed by 4 bases and J by 7 bases, leaving 11 bases between them. CDR3 length: 14 residues. Germline V gene lookup returns CDR1 MRHNA and CDR2 SNTAGT. This CDR3 is CASSAGSGNSPLHF. CDR3 nucleotide sequence: TGTGCCAGCAGTGCGGGCAGTGGGAATTCACCCCTCCACTTT.

The chain is built from TRBV2 and TRBJ2-1; the match to TRBD1 covers 8 bases. The CDR3 covers 15 residues. From germline, CDR1 is SNHLY and CDR2 FYNNEI. The trim removed 4 bases at V and 4 bases at J, leaving 6 bases unmatched. CDR3 DNA: TGTGCCAGCAGTGGGGCAGGGGGCGCGTACAATGAGCAGTTCTTC. Translation: CASSGAGGAYNEQFF. The full variable domain, in which reference TRBV2 and TRBJ2-1 provide the parts outside the CDR3, is EPEVTQTPSHQVTQMGQEVILRCVPISNHLYFYWYRQILGQKVEFLVSFYNNEISEKSEIFDDQFSVERPDGSNFTLKIRSTKLEDSAMYFCASSGAGGAYNEQFFGPGTRLTVL.

The J gene is TRBJ1-5, the V gene TRBV20-1; D unclear. This CDR3 has 14 amino acids. Trimming stripped 6 bases from V and 6 bases from J, with 18 bases between. CDR1 is DFQATT, CDR2 SNEGSKA, per germline (reference sequence). The CDR3 loop reads CSAARRVVSQPQHF. CDR3 DNA: TGCAGTGCCGCGAGGAGGGTTGTAAGTCAGCCCCAGCATTTT.

J is TRBJ2-1 and V is TRBV12-3 or TRBV12-4; D not resolved. V was cut by 3 bases and J by 9 bases, with 6 bases left in between. This CDR3 is built from 11 residues. The CDR3 nucleotides are TGTGCCAGCAGTTTCCTCGCTGAGCAGTTCTTC. Its translation: CASSFLAEQFF.

This clonotype was counted ten times or more. V gene TRBV4-3 combines with J gene TRBJ2-1; 7 nucleotides agree with TRBD2. Germline V gene data show CDR1 as LGHNA and CDR2 as YSLEER. The CDR3 has 16 amino acids. V shed 1 base, J shed 4 bases, and the junction held 7 bases outside the gene matches. The CDR3 DNA reads as TGCGCCAGCAGCCAAGTAGCTTGGGAGGGATACAATGAGCAGTTCTTC. Its translation: CASSQVAWEGYNEQFF.

This chain uses TRBV6-2 or TRBV6-3 with TRBJ2-2; D not resolved. There are 15 residues in the CDR3. V lost 2 bases and J lost 2, with 9 bases in between. Germline loops: CDR1 MNHEY, CDR2 SVGEGT. CDR3 amino acids: CASSYTPGNTGELFF. The DNA for the CDR3 is TGTGCCAGCAGTTACACACCCGGAAACACCGGGGAGCTGTTTTTT.

V is TRBV5-1 and J is TRBJ1-1, with a tentative D call TRBD1 (5 bases). The germline V gene encodes CDR1 SGHRS and CDR2 YFSETQ. The length of the CDR3 is 13 residues. V lost 3 bases to trimming and J lost 7 bases, with 13 bases between them. CDR3 amino acids: CASSSPGTLEAFF. CDR3 in DNA: TGCGCCAGCAGCTCCCCAGGGACCCTTGAAGCTTTCTTT.

This clonotype showed up just a few times. This chain links TRBV20-1 with TRBJ1-5; tentative D call: TRBD1 (5 bases). The germline V gene encodes CDR1 DFQATT and CDR2 SNEGSKA (reference sequence). This CDR3 region has 15 residues. Trimming cost V 6 bases and J 4 bases, with 19 bases left between them. This CDR3 is CSAGDRAGANQPQHF. The CDR3 DNA follows: TGCAGTGCGGGGGATAGGGCAGGAGCAAATCAGCCCCAGCATTTT.

This clonotype has a count of ten or more. The chain uses TRBV5-1 and TRBJ2-7, with 13 bases fitting TRBD2. Losses at the gene ends were 3 bases for V and 7 bases for J; bases not matched to a gene: 7. Germline CDR1 SGHRS, CDR2 YFSETQ. This CDR3 is built from 15 residues. The DNA of the CDR3 is TGCGCCAGCAGCTACGGACTAGCGGGAGCGAATGAGCAGTACTTC. This sequence encodes CASSYGLAGANEQYF.

This clonotype was found a few times. This chain connects TRBV4-3 to TRBJ1-2, with 7 bases that match TRBD1. With V trimmed by 2 bases and J by 0 bases, 3 bases remained unmatched. CDR1 is LGHNA and CDR2 is YSLEER in the germline V gene. This CDR3 contains 15 residues. The DNA for the CDR3 is TGCGCCAGCAGCCAACCAGGACAGGCTAACTATGGCTACACCTTC. Amino acids: CASSQPGQANYGYTF.

This chain links TRBV29-1 with TRBJ1-2; D perhaps matches TRBD1 (5 bases). Trimming stripped 6 bases from V and 8 bases from J, with 16 bases between. The germline gives CDR1 SQVTM, CDR2 ANQGSEA. This CDR3 comprises 12 residues. This CDR3 is CSVTRGQGGYTF. The DNA of the CDR3 is TGCAGCGTGACTCGAGGGCAGGGAGGCTACACCTTC. The variable domain in full, with the rest retrieved from reference TRBV29-1 and TRBJ1-2, is SAVISQKPSRDICQRGTSLTIQCQVDSQVTMMFWYRQQPGQSLTLIATANQGSEATYESGFVIDKFPISRPNLTFSTLTVSNMSPEDSSIYLCSVTRGQGGYTFGSGTRLTVV.

The chain uses TRBV6-2 or TRBV6-3 and TRBJ2-7; a weak D match, TRBD2 (5 bases). Germline CDR1 MNHEY, CDR2 SVGEGT. V dropped 4 bases and J dropped 3 bases, with 13 bases sitting between them. This CDR3 is built from 14 residues. The CDR3: CASSWWGAGYEQYF. The CDR3 bases are TGTGCCAGCAGTTGGTGGGGAGCCGGCTACGAGCAGTACTTC.

This chain joins TRBV2 and TRBJ1-5; D gene ambiguous. This CDR3 is built from 13 residues. Germline loops: CDR1 SNHLY, CDR2 FYNNEI. Between the trimmed V and J ends, which lost 9 bases and 0 bases, there was a span of 9 bases. The CDR3 DNA reads as TGTGCCAGTTCACAGATTAGCAATCAGCCCCAGCATTTT. Its protein product is CASSQISNQPQHF.